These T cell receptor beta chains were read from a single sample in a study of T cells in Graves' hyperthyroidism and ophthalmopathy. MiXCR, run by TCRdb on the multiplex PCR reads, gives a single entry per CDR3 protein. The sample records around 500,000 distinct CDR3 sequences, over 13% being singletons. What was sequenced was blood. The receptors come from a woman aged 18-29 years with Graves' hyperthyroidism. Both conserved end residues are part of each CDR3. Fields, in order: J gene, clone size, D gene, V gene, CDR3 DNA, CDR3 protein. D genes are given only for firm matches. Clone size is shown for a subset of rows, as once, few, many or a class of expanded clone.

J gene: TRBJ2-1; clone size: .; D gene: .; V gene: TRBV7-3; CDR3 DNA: TGTGCCAGCAGCCCGGACAGTCATCAGCAGTTCTTC; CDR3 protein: CASSPDSHQQFF
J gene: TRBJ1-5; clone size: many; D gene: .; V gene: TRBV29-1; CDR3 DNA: TGCAGCGTTGGAGACACCTTGGGGCAGCCCCAGCATTTT; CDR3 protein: CSVGDTLGQPQHF
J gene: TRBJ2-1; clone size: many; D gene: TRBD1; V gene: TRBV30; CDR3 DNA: TGTGCCTGGAGGGGACAGGGCTACAATGAGCAGTTCTTC; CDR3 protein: CAWRGQGYNEQFF
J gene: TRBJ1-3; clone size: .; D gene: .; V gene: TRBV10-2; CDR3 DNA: TGCGCCAGCAGTGAAAGGGTGGCGATTGGAAACACCATATATTTT; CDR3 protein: CASSERVAIGNTIYF
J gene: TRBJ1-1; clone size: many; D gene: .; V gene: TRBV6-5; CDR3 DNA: TGTGCCAGCCGTTACGGGACTGTGATGGCTGAAGCTTTCTTT; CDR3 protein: CASRYGTVMAEAFF
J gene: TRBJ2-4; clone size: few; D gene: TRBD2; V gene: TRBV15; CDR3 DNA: TGTGCCACCAGCAGACCCGGGACGGGGGGGCGGGCCAAAAACATTCAGTACTTC; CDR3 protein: CATSRPGTGGRAKNIQYF
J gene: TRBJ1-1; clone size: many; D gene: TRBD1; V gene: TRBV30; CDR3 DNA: TGTGCCTGGACCAGACAGGGGGTAGGGACTGAAGCTTTCTTT; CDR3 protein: CAWTRQGVGTEAFF
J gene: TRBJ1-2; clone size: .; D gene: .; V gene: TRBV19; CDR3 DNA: TGTGCCAGTAGTCCCACAGGGAAAGGCCCCTATGGCTACACCTTC; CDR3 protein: CASSPTGKGPYGYTF
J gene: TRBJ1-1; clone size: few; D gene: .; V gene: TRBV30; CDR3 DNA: TGTGCCTGGAGTGGCAGTCTAGGGGACACTGAAGCTTTCTTT; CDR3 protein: CAWSGSLGDTEAFF
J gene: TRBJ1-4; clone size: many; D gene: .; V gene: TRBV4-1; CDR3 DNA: TGCGCCAGCAGCCGGCTCGGGGCCATCCCTTATGAAAAACTGTTTTTT; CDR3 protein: CASSRLGAIPYEKLFF
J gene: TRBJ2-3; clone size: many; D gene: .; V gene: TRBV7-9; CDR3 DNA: TGTGCCAGCAGCTTAGATTTGTCTGCGGGAGATACGCAGTATTTT; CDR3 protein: CASSLDLSAGDTQYF
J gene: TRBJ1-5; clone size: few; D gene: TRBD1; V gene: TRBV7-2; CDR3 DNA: TGTGCCAGCAGCCTCGACAGGGTCTGGAGCAATCAGCCCCAGCATTTT; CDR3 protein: CASSLDRVWSNQPQHF
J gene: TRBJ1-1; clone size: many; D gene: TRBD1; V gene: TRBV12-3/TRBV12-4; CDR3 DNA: TGTGCCAGCAGTTTACCAGGGGGGCGAGGGACTGAAGCTTTCTTT; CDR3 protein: CASSLPGGRGTEAFF
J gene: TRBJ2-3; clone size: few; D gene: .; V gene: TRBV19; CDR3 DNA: TGTGCCAGTAGGGGGCCGAAGAAGCCAGATACGCAGTATTTT; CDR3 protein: CASRGPKKPDTQYF
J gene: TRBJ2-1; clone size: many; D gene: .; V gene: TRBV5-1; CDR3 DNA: TGCGCCAGCAGCCCGGGACTTTCGCGGGGCAATGAGCAGTTCTTC; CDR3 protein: CASSPGLSRGNEQFF
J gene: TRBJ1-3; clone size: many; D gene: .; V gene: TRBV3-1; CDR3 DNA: TGTGCCAGCAGCCAGCCAGCTGGAAACACCATATATTTT; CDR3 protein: CASSQPAGNTIYF
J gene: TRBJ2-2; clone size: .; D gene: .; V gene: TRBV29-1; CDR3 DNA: TGCAGCGTTGTAGGGAACACCGGGGAGCTGTTTTTT; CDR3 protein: CSVVGNTGELFF
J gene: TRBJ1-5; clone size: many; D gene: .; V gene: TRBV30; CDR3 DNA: TGTGCCTGGAGTGCCACGGACGGCTGGATTGGGCAGCCCCAGCATTTT; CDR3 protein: CAWSATDGWIGQPQHF
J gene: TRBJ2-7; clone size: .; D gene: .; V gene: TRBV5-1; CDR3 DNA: TGCGCCAGCAGTCCCGAGGGGAACGAGCAGTACTTC; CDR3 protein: CASSPEGNEQYF
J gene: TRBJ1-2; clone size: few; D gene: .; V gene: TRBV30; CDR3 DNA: TGTGCCTGGAGTGGAAGGGTCAACTATGGCTACACCTTC; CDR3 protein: CAWSGRVNYGYTF
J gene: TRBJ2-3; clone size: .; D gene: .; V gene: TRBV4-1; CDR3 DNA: TGCGCCAGCAGCCAAGGTGATACAGATACGCAGTATTTT; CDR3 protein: CASSQGDTDTQYF
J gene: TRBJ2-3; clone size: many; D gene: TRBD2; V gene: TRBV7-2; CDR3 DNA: TGTGCCAGCAGCTTAGCGATGATTACGGGACTAGGGTTCGATACGCAGTATTTT; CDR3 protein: CASSLAMITGLGFDTQYF
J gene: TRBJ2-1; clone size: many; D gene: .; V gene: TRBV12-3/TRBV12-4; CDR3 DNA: TGTGCCAGCAGTCCAAGGGGCGATGAGCAGTTCTTC; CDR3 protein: CASSPRGDEQFF
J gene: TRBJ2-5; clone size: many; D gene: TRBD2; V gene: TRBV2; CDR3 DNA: TGTGCCAGCAGTGGTTTGTTAGCGGGAGTGGGGGACGGGGAGACCCAGTACTTC; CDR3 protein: CASSGLLAGVGDGETQYF
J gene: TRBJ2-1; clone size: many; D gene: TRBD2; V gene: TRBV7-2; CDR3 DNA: TGTGCCAGCAGCCCTACTGGACTAGGCTTCTACAATGAGCAGTTCTTC; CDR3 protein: CASSPTGLGFYNEQFF
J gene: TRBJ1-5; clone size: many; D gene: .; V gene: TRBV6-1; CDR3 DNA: TGTGCCAGCATCTTAGGGGCCAATCAGCCCCAGCATTTT; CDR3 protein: CASILGANQPQHF
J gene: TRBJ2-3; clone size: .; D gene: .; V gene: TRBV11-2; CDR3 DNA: TGTGCCAGCAGCTTATGGGAGGATAAGAGCACAGATACGCAGTATTTT; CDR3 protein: CASSLWEDKSTDTQYF
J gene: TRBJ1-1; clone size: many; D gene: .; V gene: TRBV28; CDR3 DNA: TGTGCCAGCAGCATGGACAGACCTGAAGCTTTCTTT; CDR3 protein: CASSMDRPEAFF
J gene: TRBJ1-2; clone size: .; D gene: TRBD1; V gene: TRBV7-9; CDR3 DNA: TGTGCCAGCAGCCGTCCGGGACAGGGAGGTGGCTACACCTTC; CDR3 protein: CASSRPGQGGGYTF
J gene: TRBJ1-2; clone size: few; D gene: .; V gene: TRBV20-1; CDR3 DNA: TGCAGTGCTAGAGATCTCCAGGGCTTTGGGGCCCTGTATCGCTACACCTTC; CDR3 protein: CSARDLQGFGALYRYTF
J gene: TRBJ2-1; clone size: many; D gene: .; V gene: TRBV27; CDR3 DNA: TGTGCCAGCAGTTTAAGCCAGCTCGCCTACAATGAGCAGTTCTTC; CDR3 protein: CASSLSQLAYNEQFF
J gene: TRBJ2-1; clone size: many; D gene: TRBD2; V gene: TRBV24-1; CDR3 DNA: TGTGCCACCAGTGATAGGCGGGAGGGATACTACAATGAGCAGTTCTTC; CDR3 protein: CATSDRREGYYNEQFF
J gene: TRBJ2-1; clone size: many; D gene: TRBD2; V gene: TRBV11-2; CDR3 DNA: TGTGCCAGCAGCTTCGGCGTGACTAGCGGTTACAATGAGCAGTTCTTC; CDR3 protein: CASSFGVTSGYNEQFF
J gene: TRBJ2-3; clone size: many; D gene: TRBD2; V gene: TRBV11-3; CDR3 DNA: TGTGCCAGCAGCTCCTTTAGCGGGAGGAAGAGCACAGATACGCAGTATTTT; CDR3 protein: CASSSFSGRKSTDTQYF
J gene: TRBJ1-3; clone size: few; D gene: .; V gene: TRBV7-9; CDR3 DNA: TGTGCCAGCAGCTTACGAAATTCACGCGGAAACACCATATATTTT; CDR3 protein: CASSLRNSRGNTIYF
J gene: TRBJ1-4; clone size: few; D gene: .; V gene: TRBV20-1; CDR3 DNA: TGCAGTGCTATCTCTTCGGGTAATGAAAAACTGTTTTTT; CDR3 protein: CSAISSGNEKLFF
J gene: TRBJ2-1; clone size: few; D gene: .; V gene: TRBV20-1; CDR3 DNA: TGCAGTGCTATACAACCGGAGGAGCAGTTCTTC; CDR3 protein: CSAIQPEEQFF
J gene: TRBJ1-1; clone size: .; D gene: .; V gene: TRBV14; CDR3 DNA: TGTGCCAGCAGCCAAGATGCAGGGTTTGGCACTGAAGCTTTCTTT; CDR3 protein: CASSQDAGFGTEAFF
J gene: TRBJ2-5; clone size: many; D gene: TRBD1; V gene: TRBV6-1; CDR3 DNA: TGTGCCAGCACCCTGGACAGGGGGGGAGAGACCCAGTACTTC; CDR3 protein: CASTLDRGGETQYF
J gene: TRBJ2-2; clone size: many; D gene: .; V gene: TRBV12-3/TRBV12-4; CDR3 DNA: TGTGCCAGCAGTGTCGGCGGGGAGCTGTTTTTT; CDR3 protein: CASSVGGELFF
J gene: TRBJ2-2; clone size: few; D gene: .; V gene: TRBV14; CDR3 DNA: TGTGCCAGCTCTACCGGATTCGCGAACACCGGGGAGCTGTTTTTT; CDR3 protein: CASSTGFANTGELFF
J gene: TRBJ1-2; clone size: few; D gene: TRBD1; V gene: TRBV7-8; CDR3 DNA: TGTGCCAGCAGCCCGCCGCCGGACAGGACTAACTATGGCTACACCTTC; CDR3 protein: CASSPPPDRTNYGYTF
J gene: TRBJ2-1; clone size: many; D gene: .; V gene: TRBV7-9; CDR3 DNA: TGTGCCAGCAGCCCACGGGGGCCTGCCGAACATCGGCATGAGCAGTTCTTC; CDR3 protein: CASSPRGPAEHRHEQFF
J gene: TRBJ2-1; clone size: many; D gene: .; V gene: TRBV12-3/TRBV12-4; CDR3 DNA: TGTGCCAGCAGTTTCACCCGGGTATACAATGAGCAGTTCTTC; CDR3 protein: CASSFTRVYNEQFF
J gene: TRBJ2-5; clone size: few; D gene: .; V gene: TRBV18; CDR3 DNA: TGTGCCAGCTCTAGGACCTCATCAGAGACCCAGTACTTC; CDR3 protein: CASSRTSSETQYF
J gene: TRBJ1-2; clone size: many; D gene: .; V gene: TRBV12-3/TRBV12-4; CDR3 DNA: TGTGCCAGCAGTGCCCTGCAGGGTTCCGGCTACACCTTC; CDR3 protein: CASSALQGSGYTF
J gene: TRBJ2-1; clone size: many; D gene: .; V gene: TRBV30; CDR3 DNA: TGTGCCTGGACCCGGGGTAGCGGAGATTACAATGAGCAGTTCTTC; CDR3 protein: CAWTRGSGDYNEQFF
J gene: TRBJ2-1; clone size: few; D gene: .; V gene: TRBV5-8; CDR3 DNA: TGTGCGGAGCCTGGTGCGGTCCCCGTGGGTGAGCAGTTCTTC; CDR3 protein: CAEPGAVPVGEQFF
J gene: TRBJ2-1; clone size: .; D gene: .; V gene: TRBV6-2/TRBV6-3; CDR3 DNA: TGTGCCAGCAGGCCGGGACAGGGAATCGGGAGGGGACCTGAGCAGTTCTTC; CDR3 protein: CASRPGQGIGRGPEQFF